This TCR beta chain derives from a study of blood T cell repertoires in COVID-19. The CDR3 runs to 17 residues. V lost 3 bases to trimming and J lost 2 bases; unmatched junction nucleotides: 11. Germline loops: CDR1 KGHSH, CDR2 LQKENI. Method: immunoSEQ multiplex PCR; TCRdb's copy keeps in-frame clones and lacks some. This table holds more than 130,000 clones, roughly 86% found once. This chain uses TRBV18 with TRBJ2-3; the match to TRBD2 covers 7 bases. The sample comprised peripheral blood. This receptor was taken from a man aged 50 or older with active or convalescent COVID-19. CDR3 loop: CASSPTLLAAHTDTQYF. The DNA for the CDR3 is TGTGCCAGCTCACCCACTCTTCTAGCGGCACACACAGATACGCAGTATTTT. Complete variable domain (other parts from reference TRBV18 and TRBJ2-3): NAGVMQNPRHLVRRRGQEARLRCSPMKGHSHVYWYRQLPEEGLKFMVYLQKENIIDESGMPKERFSAEFPKEGPSILRIQQVVRGDSAAYFCASSPTLLAAHTDTQYFGPGTRLTVL.